Following are 27 T cell receptor beta chains from one sample sequenced in a study of CD8+CD57+ T cells in acquired aplastic anemia. Profiling of TCR beta VDJ combinations and CDR3 sequences used genomic DNA as template. TCRdb ran MiXCR on the reads and lists one entry per CDR3 protein. Of more than 250,000 distinct CDR3 sequences in the sample, roughly 82% were seen once. Sequenced patients had shown CD8+CD57+ cell expansion by flow cytometry. Sequencing was done on a sample of sorted CD4+, CD8+, or CD8+CD57+ T cells (not recorded which) from PBMCs. These receptors were taken from a human donor with aplastic anemia.

This clonotype has just one count. The chain uses TRBV13 and TRBJ2-7; a possible D gene is TRBD1 (5 bases). The CDR3 has 13 amino acids. Deletions cut 8 bases from V and 10 bases from J, with 21 bases between. Germline V lookup: CDR1 PRHDT, CDR2 FYEKMQ (reference sequence). CDR3 nucleotide sequence: TGTGCCAGCCTCCCAGACATGGGGCGAACCCAGTACTTC. This codes for CASLPDMGRTQYF.

Comments on this clonotype: This CDR3 is missing its conserved last phenylalanine or tryptophan, likely due to a read error. Because the CDR3's place on the DNA is in doubt, the DNA is left out and the CDR3 is given as listed by TCRdb. V is TRBV2 and J is TRBJ1-2; the table assigns TRBD1, which was not confirmed against the DNA. A total of 16 residues make up the CDR3, ends included. CDR1 and CDR2 from the germline V gene are SNHLY and FYNNEI. The CDR3 loop is CASGEGDTGLHYFGPG.

The chain uses TRBV9 and TRBJ2-3; D is perhaps TRBD1 or TRBD2 (6 bases each). Germline V gives CDR1 SGDLS, CDR2 YYNGEE. The CDR3 is made up of 13 amino acids. Trimming cost V 7 bases and J 11 bases, with 20 bases left between them. In DNA form, the CDR3 reads TGTGCCAGCGGCGACGGGGGCACAGCCATGCAGTATTTT. It encodes CASGDGGTAMQYF.

The V and J genes are TRBV6-1 and TRBJ2-7; 8 nucleotides match TRBD1. Germline V lookup: CDR1 MNHNS, CDR2 SASEGT. This CDR3 comprises 13 residues. J gave up 3 bases and V 7 bases, and 5 bases lay outside the gene matches. The CDR3 here is CASKPGTGYEQYF. CDR3 coding DNA: TGTGCCAGCAAACCGGGGACAGGCTACGAGCAGTACTTC.

The chain joins TRBV7-9 to TRBJ2-7; the D gene is possibly TRBD1 (5 bases). The germline V gene encodes CDR1 SEHNR and CDR2 FQNEAQ (reference sequence). V lost 4 bases, J lost 2 bases, and 21 bases lay in between. The CDR3 runs to 17 residues. The CDR3 reads CASSSEAGRTPPYEQYF. The CDR3 nucleotides are TGTGCCAGCAGCTCAGAGGCCGGACGGACACCCCCCTACGAGCAGTACTTC.

The J gene is TRBJ1-5, the V gene TRBV9; possibly TRBD1 for D (5 bases). V lost 5 bases to trimming and J lost 15 bases, with 24 bases between them. The CDR3 consists of 14 residues. Germline-derived CDR1 and CDR2 are SGDLS and YYNGEE. The CDR3 loop is CASSDGTSGQHTHF. The CDR3 region has the DNA TGTGCCAGCAGTGACGGGACTAGCGGTCAGCATACGCATTTT.

This chain's CDR3 is CAISRQANTEAFF. The CDR3 bases are TGTGCCATCAGCCGACAGGCGAACACTGAAGCTTTCTTT. The genes are TRBV10-3 and TRBJ1-1; TRBD1 might be the D (6 bases). The CDR3 contains 13 residues. Germline V gives CDR1 ENHRY, CDR2 SYGVKD. V dropped 6 bases and J dropped 1 base, with 9 bases sitting between them.

The chain is built from TRBV5-1 and TRBJ2-5; D is possibly TRBD1 (5 bases). The CDR3 spans 12 residues. The ends were cut back, 0 bases at V and 14 bases at J, with 14 bases in the middle. The germline V gene encodes CDR1 SGHRS and CDR2 YFSETQ. In nucleotides, the CDR3 is TGCGCCAGCAGCTTGGTTTCAGGGTCGGACTACTTC. Translating gives CASSLVSGSDYF.

The genes are TRBV9 and TRBJ1-2; D possibly corresponds to TRBD1 (6 bases). The CDR3 contains 15 residues. Trimming left V 7 bases short and J 12 bases short, with 28 bases between. CDR1 and CDR2 (germline): SGDLS, YYNGEE. This CDR3 is CASGGTGGIHYFDTF. The CDR3, as DNA: TGTGCCAGCGGCGGAACTGGGGGCATTCACTACTTCGACACCTTC.

This clonotype was observed a single time. Germline is not matched at one junction end, which may reflect a read error. The chain carries TRBV5-1 and TRBJ2-3; 8 bases line up with TRBD2. Looked up from germline, CDR1 is SGHRS and CDR2 is YFSETQ. The CDR3 contains 15 residues. CDR3 sequence reads: CASSLAAGGKDTQYF. Here the CDR3 DNA reads TGTGCCAGCAGCTTAGCGGCGGGGGGCAAAGATACGCAGTATTTT.

For this clonotype: An end of the junction differs from the germline gene, which may be a read error. The gene calls are TRBV7-8 and TRBJ2-7; D uncertain. From germline, CDR1 is SGHVS and CDR2 FQNEAQ. The length of the CDR3 is 12 residues. This CDR3 is CASSEARYEEYF. Written as DNA, the CDR3 is TGTGCCAGCAGTGAAGCGCGTTACGAGGAGTACTTC.

The V gene is TRBV15, the J gene TRBJ2-7; D is ambiguous. CDR1 and CDR2 from the germline V gene are LNHNV and YYDKDF (reference sequence). This CDR3 is built from 14 residues. V was shortened by 3 bases and J by 3 bases, with 12 bases between the two germline ends. CDR3 residues: CATSRGAGHYEQYF. In nucleotides, the CDR3 is TGTGCCACCAGCAGGGGCGCCGGCCACTACGAGCAGTACTTC.

The chain carries TRBV9 and TRBJ2-3, with D possibly matching TRBD1 (5 bases). The germline CDR1 and CDR2 sequences are SGDLS and YYNGEE. V was pared by 1 base and J by 14 bases, with 20 bases between. The CDR3 consists of 14 residues. The CDR3 nucleotides are TGTGCCAGCAGCGTATCAGCCGACAGAAAGCCAGCGTATTTT. Encoded protein: CASSVSADRKPAYF. Full variable domain (rest looked up from reference TRBV9 and TRBJ2-3): DSGVTQTPKHLITATGQRVTLRCSPRSGDLSVYWYQQSLDQGLQFLIQYYNGEERAKGNILERFSAQQFPDLHSELNLSSLELGDSALYFCASSVSADRKPAYFGPGTRLTVL.

As to this clonotype: Compared with germline, one end of the junction differs, possibly owing to a read error. The rearrangement uses TRBV7-8 and TRBJ2-1, with a possible D match to TRBD2 (6 bases). The CDR3 sequence is 13 residues long. Per the germline V gene, CDR1 is SGHVS and CDR2 is FQNEAQ. CDR3 in DNA: TGTGCCAGCAGCTTAGCGGGAGGCCACGATCAGCACTTC. The encoded protein is CASSLAGGHDQHF.

This chain links TRBV11-1 with TRBJ2-1, with a tentative D call TRBD2 (5 bases). The length of the CDR3 is 13 residues. Trimming took 3 bases from V and 9 from J, leaving 12 bases between them. Germline V gives CDR1 SGHAT, CDR2 FQDESV (reference sequence). In nucleotides, the CDR3 is TGTGCCAGCAGCTTTCAAAGAAGCGGTGAGCAGTTCTTC. Translated: CASSFQRSGEQFF.

V and J are TRBV29-1 and TRBJ2-3, with TRBD1 matching over 9 bases. V was pared by 7 bases and J by 2 bases, with 1 base of the junction left unmatched. The germline gives CDR1 SQVTM, CDR2 ANQGSEA. The CDR3 extends over 12 amino acids. The DNA of the CDR3 is TGCAGCGGGGACAGGGACACAGATACGCAGTATTTT. It yields the protein CSGDRDTDTQYF.

The genes are TRBV7-8 and TRBJ2-3; maybe TRBD2 (5 bases). Trimming removed 3 bases from V and 14 bases from J, with 21 bases in between. Germline CDR1 and CDR2: SGHVS and FQNEAQ. There are 14 residues in the CDR3. The CDR3 DNA follows: TGTGCCAGCAGCTTTCCGGCAGACCGGGAAACCCTGTATTTT. Its translation: CASSFPADRETLYF.

This chain's CDR3 is CASSADYEQYF. CDR3 bases: TGTGCCAGCAGCGCGGACTACGAGCAGTACTTC. This chain uses TRBV7-2 with TRBJ2-7; no clear D gene. Deletions cut 5 bases from V and 3 bases from J, with 5 bases between. The CDR3 covers 11 residues. The V gene's germline CDR1 is SGHTA and CDR2 FQGNSA.

This rearrangement joins TRBV7-8 to TRBJ1-1; no reliable D call. V lost 0 bases and J 13 bases, leaving 21 bases between the germline ends. CDR3 size: 15 residues. The germline gives CDR1 SGHVS, CDR2 FQNEAQ. The CDR3 is CASSLAGGPDDQYFF. Here the CDR3 DNA reads TGTGCCAGCAGCTTAGCGGGAGGACCCGATGATCAGTATTTCTTT.

This clonotype was seen just once. The chain couples TRBV7-2 to TRBJ2-1; TRBD1 matches at 10 bases. CDR1 is SGHTA and CDR2 is FQGNSA in the germline V gene. J gave up 12 bases and V 1 base, and 12 bases lay outside the gene matches. The CDR3 totals 16 residues. The CDR3 DNA sequence: TGTGCCAGCAGCTTAGAGGGACAGGGGCCTACAGATACGCAGTTCTTC. The encoded protein is CASSLEGQGPTDTQFF.

This clonotype occurred once. The chain's CDR3 is CASSTGGRNEQFF. The CDR3 nucleotides read TGTGCCAGCAGCACTGGGGGTCGCAATGAGCAGTTCTTC. The gene calls are TRBV7-9 and TRBJ2-1, with D tentatively TRBD1 or TRBD2 (5 bases each). CDR1 is SEHNR, CDR2 FQNEAQ, per germline (reference sequence). Trimming cost V 5 bases and J 6 bases, with 11 bases left between them. This CDR3 is 13 amino acids long.

The rearrangement joins TRBV4-1 to TRBJ1-4; D is ambiguous. CDR1 MGHRA and CDR2 YSYEKL come from the germline V gene. Trimming took 8 bases from V and 6 from J, leaving 1 base between them. CDR3 length equals 9 residues. The CDR3 loop is CASHEKLFF. CDR3 sequence (DNA): TGCGCCAGCCATGAAAAACTGTTTTTT.

The chain uses TRBV20-1 and TRBJ2-3; either TRBD1 or TRBD2 may supply D (5 bases each). Germline values: CDR1 DFQATT, CDR2 SNEGSKA (reference sequence). The CDR3 contains 14 residues. CDR3 loop: CSASSSGRKNTQYF. The CDR3 DNA sequence: TGCAGCGCGAGTAGTTCGGGACGCAAAAATACGCAGTATTTT.

This clonotype showed up just a few times. The gene calls are TRBV29-1 and TRBJ1-2, with 7 positions matching TRBD1. CDR1 is SQVTM and CDR2 is ANQGSEA in the germline V gene. The length of the CDR3 is 11 residues. The V gene end was trimmed by 5 bases and the J gene end by 6 bases; junction bases not matched to a gene: 3. CDR3 nucleotides: TGCAGCGTTACGGACAGGCATGGCTACACCTTC. Its translation is CSVTDRHGYTF. The variable domain in full, with the rest retrieved from reference TRBV29-1 and TRBJ1-2, is SAVISQKPSRDICQRGTSLTIQCQVDSQVTMMFWYRQQPGQSLTLIATANQGSEATYESGFVIDKFPISRPNLTFSTLTVSNMSPEDSSIYLCSVTDRHGYTFGSGTRLTVV.

This rearrangement joins TRBV7-8 to TRBJ2-1, with TRBD2 matching over 8 bases. The CDR3 covers 16 residues. The J segment lost 8 bases and the V segment lost 3 bases, leaving 12 bases of the junction unmatched. Germline V gene data show CDR1 as SGHVS and CDR2 as FQNEAQ. CDR3 coding DNA: TGTGCCAGCAGCTTTGAGGGAGGCGGGGGGAGGGATGAGCAGTTCTTC. The encoded protein is CASSFEGGGGRDEQFF.

In regard to this clonotype: Because the CDR3 is missing its conserved closing phenylalanine or tryptophan, this is likely a read error. Because the CDR3's place on the DNA is in doubt, the DNA is left out and the CDR3 is given as listed by TCRdb. The chain has TRBV7-6 and TRBJ2-3; TRBD1 is taken as the D call from the table, unchecked against the DNA. The germline CDR1 and CDR2 sequences are SGHVS and FNYEAQ. The CDR3 spans 13 amino acids, including both terminal residues. This CDR3 reads CASRSDRALSPLH.

As to this clonotype: The junction departs from the called germline gene at one end, perhaps through a read error. As DNA, the CDR3 is TGTGCCAGCAGCTTAGCGGGCAGACACGATACGCAGTTT. It encodes CASSLAGRHDTQF. The rearrangement uses TRBV7-2 and TRBJ2-3, with D uncertain. The length of the CDR3 is 13 residues. CDR1 SGHTA and CDR2 FQGNSA come from the germline V gene.